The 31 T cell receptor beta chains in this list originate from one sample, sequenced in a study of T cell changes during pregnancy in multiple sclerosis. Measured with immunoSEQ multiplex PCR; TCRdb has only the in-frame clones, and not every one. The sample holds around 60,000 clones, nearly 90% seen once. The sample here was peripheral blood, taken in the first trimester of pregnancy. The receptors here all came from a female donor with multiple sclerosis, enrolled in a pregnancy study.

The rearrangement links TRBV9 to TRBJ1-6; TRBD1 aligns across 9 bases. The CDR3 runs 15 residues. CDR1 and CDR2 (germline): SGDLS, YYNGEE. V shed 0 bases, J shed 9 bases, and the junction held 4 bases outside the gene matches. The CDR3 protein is CASSVEGTGFSPLHF. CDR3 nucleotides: TGTGCCAGCAGCGTAGAAGGGACAGGGTTTTCACCCCTCCACTTT.

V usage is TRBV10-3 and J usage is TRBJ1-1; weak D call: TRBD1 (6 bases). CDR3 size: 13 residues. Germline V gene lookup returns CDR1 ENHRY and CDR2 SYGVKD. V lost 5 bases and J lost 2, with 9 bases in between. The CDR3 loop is CAISPGVNTEAFF. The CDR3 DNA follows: TGTGCCATCAGTCCAGGGGTTAACACTGAAGCTTTCTTT.

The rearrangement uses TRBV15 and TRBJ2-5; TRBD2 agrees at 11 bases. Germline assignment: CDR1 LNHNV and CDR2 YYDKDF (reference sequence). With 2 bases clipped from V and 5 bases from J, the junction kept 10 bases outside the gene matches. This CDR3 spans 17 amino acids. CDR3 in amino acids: CATSRQIAGGPEETQYF. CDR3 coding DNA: TGTGCCACCAGCAGACAGATAGCGGGAGGGCCTGAGGAGACCCAGTACTTC. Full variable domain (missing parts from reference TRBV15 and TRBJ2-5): DAMVIQNPRYQVTQFGKPVTLSCSQTLNHNVMYWYQQKSSQAPKLLFHYYDKDFNNEADTPDNFQSRRPNTSFCFLDIRSPGLGDTAMYLCATSRQIAGGPEETQYFGPGTRLLVL.

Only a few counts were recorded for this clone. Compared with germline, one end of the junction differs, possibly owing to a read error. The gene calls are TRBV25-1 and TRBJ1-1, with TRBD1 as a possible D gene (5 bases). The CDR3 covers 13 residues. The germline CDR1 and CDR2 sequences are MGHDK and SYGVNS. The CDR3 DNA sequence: TGCCGCATGCCGAAGGGGATGAACACTGAAGCTTTCTTT. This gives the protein CRMPKGMNTEAFF.

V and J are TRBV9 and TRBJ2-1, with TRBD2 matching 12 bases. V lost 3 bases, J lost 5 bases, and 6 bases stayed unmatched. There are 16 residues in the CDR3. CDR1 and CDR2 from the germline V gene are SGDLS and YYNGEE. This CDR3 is CASSGRLAGDNNEQFF. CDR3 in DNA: TGTGCCAGCAGCGGACGACTAGCGGGAGATAACAATGAGCAGTTCTTC.

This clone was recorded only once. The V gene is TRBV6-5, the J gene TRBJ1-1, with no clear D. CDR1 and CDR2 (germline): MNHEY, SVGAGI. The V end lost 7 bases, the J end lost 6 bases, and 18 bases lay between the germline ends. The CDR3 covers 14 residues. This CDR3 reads CASTQRAYGAEAFF. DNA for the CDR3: TGTGCCAGCACCCAGAGGGCTTACGGCGCTGAAGCTTTCTTT.

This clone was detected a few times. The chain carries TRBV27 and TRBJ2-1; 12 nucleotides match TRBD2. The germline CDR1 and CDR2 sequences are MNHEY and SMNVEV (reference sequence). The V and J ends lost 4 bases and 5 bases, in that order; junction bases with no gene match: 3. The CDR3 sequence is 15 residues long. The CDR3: CASSYRTSGDNEQFF. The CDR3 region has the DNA TGTGCCAGCAGTTACAGGACTAGCGGGGACAATGAGCAGTTCTTC.

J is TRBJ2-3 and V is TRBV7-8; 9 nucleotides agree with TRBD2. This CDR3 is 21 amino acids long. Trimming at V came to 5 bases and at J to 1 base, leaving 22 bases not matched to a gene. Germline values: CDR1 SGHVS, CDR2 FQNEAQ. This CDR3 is CASSRSQLAGVRSGGTDTQYF. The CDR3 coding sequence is TGTGCCAGCAGCCGCTCCCAATTAGCGGGAGTGAGGTCGGGTGGCACAGATACGCAGTATTTT.

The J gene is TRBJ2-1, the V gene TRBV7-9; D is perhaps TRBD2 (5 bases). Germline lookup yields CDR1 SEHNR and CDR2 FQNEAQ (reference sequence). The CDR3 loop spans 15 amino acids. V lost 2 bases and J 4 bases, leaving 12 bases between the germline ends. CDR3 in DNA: TGTGCCAGCAGCTTACAAAACGGGGTATACAATGAGCAGTTCTTC. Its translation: CASSLQNGVYNEQFF.

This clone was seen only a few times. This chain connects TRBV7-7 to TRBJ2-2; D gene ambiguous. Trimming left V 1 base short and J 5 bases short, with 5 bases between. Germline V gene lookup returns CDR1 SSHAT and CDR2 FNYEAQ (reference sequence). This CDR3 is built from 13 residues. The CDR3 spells CASSLDQTGELFF. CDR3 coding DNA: TGTGCCAGCAGCTTAGATCAGACCGGGGAGCTGTTTTTT.

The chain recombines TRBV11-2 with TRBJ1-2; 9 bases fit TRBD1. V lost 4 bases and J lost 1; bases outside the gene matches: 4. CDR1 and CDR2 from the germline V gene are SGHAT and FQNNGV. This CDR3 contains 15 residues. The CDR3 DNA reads TGTGCCAGCAGCTATCCGGGACAGGGTAACTATGGCTACACCTTC. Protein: CASSYPGQGNYGYTF.

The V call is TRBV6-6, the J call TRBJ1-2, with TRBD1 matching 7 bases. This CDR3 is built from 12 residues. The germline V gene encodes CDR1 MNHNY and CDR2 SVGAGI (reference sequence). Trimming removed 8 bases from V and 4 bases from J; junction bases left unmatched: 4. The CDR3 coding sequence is TGTGCCAGCTGGGACAGCCTCTATGGCTACACCTTC. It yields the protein CASWDSLYGYTF.

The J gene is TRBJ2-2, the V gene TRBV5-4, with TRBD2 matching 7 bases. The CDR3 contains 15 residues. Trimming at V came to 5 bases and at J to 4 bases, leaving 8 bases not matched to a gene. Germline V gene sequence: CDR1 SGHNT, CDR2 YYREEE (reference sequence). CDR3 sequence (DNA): TGTGCCAGCAGTCCACAAGCGGGGCCCACCGGGGAGCTGTTTTTT. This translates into CASSPQAGPTGELFF.

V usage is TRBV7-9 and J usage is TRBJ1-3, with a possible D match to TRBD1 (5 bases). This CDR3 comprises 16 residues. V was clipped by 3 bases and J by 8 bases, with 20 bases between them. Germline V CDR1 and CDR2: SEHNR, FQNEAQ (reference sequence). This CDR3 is CASSFGTLPRVYTIYF. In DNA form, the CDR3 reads TGTGCCAGCAGCTTCGGGACTCTACCCCGTGTGTACACCATATATTTT.

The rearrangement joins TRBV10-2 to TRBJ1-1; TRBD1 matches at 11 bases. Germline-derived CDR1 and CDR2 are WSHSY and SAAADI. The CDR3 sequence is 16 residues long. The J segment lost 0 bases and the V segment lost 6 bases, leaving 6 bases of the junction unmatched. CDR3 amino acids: CASRGGTGGVNTEAFF. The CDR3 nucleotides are TGCGCCAGCAGGGGGGGGACAGGGGGGGTGAACACTGAAGCTTTCTTT.

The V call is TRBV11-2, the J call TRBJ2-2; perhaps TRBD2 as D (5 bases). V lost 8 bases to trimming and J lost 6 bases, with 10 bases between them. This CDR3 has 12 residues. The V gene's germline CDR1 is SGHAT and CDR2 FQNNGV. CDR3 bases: TGTGCCAGCCGCGGGCTCTCCGGGGAGCTGTTTTTT. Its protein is CASRGLSGELFF.

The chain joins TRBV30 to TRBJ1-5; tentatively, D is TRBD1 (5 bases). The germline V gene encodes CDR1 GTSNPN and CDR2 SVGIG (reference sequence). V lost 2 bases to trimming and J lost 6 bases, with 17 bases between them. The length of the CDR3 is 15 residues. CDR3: CAWSPSWGDRQPQHF. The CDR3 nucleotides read TGTGCCTGGAGTCCATCCTGGGGCGATCGTCAGCCCCAGCATTTT. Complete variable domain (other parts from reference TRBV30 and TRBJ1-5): SQTIHQWPATLVQPVGSPLSLECTVEGTSNPNLYWYRQAAGRGLQLLFYSVGIGQISSEVPQNLSASRPQDRQFILSSKKLLLSDSGFYLCAWSPSWGDRQPQHFGDGTRLSIL.

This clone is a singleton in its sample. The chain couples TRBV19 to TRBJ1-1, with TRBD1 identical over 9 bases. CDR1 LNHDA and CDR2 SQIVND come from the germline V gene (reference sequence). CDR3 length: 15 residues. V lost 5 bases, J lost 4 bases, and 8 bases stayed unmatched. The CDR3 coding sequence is TGTGCCAGTAGTCTGAGGGAACAGGGGGCCACTGAAGCTTTCTTT. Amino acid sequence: CASSLREQGATEAFF.

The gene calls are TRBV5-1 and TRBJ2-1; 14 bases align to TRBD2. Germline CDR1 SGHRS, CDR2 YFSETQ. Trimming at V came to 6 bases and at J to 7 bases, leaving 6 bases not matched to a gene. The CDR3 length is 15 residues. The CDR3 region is CASTHGTSGSNEQFF. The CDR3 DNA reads TGCGCCAGCACCCATGGGACTAGCGGGAGTAATGAGCAGTTCTTC.

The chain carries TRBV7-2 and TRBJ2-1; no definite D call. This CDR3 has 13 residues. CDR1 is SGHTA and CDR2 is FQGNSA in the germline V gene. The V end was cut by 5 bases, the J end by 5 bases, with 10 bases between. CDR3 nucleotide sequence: TGTGCCAGCAGCCTGAACGACAACAATGAGCAGTTCTTC. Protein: CASSLNDNNEQFF.

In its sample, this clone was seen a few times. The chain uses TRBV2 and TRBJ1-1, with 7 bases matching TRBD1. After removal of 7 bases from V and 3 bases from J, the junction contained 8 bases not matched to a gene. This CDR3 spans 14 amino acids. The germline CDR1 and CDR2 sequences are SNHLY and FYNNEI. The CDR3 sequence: CASTLGRGYTEAFF. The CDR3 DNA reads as TGTGCCAGCACCCTGGGCAGGGGGTACACTGAAGCTTTCTTT.

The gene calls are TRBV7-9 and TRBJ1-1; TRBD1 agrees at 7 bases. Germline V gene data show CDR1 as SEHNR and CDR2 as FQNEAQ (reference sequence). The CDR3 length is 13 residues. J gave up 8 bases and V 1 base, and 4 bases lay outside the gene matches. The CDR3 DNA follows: TGTGCCAGCAGCTTAGGAAGGGACAGAGAAGCTTTCTTT. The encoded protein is CASSLGRDREAFF.

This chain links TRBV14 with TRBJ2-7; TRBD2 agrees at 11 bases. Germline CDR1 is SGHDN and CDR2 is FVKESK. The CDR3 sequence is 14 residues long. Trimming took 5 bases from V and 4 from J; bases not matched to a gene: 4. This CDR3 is CASSSLAGGYEQYF. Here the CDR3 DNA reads TGTGCCAGCAGCTCATTAGCGGGAGGGTACGAGCAGTACTTC.

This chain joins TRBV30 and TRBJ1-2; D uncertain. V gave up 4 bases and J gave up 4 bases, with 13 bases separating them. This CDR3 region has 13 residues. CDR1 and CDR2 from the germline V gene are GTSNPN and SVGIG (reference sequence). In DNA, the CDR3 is TGTGCCTGGATCCGAGACATGCTCTATGGCTACACCTTC. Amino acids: CAWIRDMLYGYTF. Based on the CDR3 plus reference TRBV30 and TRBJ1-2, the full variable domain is SQTIHQWPATLVQPVGSPLSLECTVEGTSNPNLYWYRQAAGRGLQLLFYSVGIGQISSEVPQNLSASRPQDRQFILSSKKLLLSDSGFYLCAWIRDMLYGYTFGSGTRLTVV.

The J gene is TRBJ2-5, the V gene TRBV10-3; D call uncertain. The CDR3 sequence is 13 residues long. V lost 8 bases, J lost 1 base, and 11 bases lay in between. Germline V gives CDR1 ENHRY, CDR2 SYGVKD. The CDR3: CAIRGQSQETQYF. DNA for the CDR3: TGTGCCATCCGCGGTCAAAGCCAAGAGACCCAGTACTTC.

The DNA of the CDR3 is TGTGCCAGCAGTCCCTTACAGGAAAGCGTTCTATACGAGCAGTACTTC. Protein sequence: CASSPLQESVLYEQYF. The genes are TRBV27 and TRBJ2-7, with a tentative D call TRBD1 (5 bases). Germline-derived CDR1 and CDR2 are MNHEY and SMNVEV (reference sequence). Trimming took 5 bases from V and 4 from J, leaving 21 bases between them. There are 16 residues in the CDR3.

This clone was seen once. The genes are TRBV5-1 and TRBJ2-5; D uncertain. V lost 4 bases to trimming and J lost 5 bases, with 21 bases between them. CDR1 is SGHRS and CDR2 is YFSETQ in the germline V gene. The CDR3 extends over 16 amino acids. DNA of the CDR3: TGCGCCAGCAGCAGACTGCAATCCGGTCTCGGGGAGACCCAGTACTTC. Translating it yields CASSRLQSGLGETQYF.

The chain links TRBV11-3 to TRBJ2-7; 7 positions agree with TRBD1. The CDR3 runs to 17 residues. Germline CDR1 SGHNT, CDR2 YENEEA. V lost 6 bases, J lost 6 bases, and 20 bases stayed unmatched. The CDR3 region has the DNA TGTGCCAGCAGTGCCGGGGCCTTGACAGGGCCTTCCGGCGAGCAGTACTTC. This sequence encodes CASSAGALTGPSGEQYF.

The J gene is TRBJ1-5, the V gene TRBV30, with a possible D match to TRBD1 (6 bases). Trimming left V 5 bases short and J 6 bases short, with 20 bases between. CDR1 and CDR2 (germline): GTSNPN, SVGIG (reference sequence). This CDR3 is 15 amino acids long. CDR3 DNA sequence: TGTGCCTGGGATGCTGGACAGTATGTAGGTCAGCCCCAGCATTTT. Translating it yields CAWDAGQYVGQPQHF.

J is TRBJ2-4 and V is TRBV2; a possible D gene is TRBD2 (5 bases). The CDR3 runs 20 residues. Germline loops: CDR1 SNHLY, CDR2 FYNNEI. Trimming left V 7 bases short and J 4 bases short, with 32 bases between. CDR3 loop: CASIQSGWRRVNMGKNIQYF. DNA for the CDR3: TGTGCCAGCATCCAAAGCGGCTGGAGGCGTGTGAATATGGGAAAAAACATTCAGTACTTC.

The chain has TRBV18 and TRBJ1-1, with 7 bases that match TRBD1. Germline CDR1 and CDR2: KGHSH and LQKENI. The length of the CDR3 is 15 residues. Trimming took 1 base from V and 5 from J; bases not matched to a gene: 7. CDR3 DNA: TGTGCCAGCTCACCACGAGGGGGCGCATCTACTGAAGCTTTCTTT. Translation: CASSPRGGASTEAFF.